A selection of T cell receptor beta chains follows, all from one sample in a study of T cell responses to AZD1222 COVID-19 vaccine. Assay used: immunoSEQ multiplex PCR; TCRdb lists only in-frame clones, some missing. The sample includes around 46,000 clones, about 89% of them seen just once. The input for sequencing was peripheral blood, taken 28 days after the second AZD1222 dose. These receptors were obtained from an adult who received the AZD1222 COVID-19 vaccine. The CDR3 runs from the conserved cysteine through the conserved F or W. D genes are given only for firm matches. A clone size is listed for some rows: how often the clone was seen (once, few, many), or a class if it is expanded.

once,.,TRBJ1-2,TRBV21-1,TGTGCCAGGACAGCCTCCTATGGCTACACCTTC,CARTASYGYTF
.,.,TRBJ2-7,TRBV4-2,TGTGCCAGCAGCCAACTAGCCCGGGCCCTTGGAGGTGAGCAGTACTTC,CASSQLARALGGEQYF
.,.,TRBJ2-7,TRBV28,TGTGCCAGCAGTTCAACCCATAGGTGGGCCGGTACCTACGAGCAGTACTTC,CASSSTHRWAGTYEQYF
.,.,TRBJ2-7,TRBV28,TGTGCCAGCAGTTTGCCGGGGAGGCACGAGCAGTACTTC,CASSLPGRHEQYF
.,.,TRBJ1-4,TRBV3-1/TRBV3-2,TGTGCCAGCAGCCAAGACTACTTTAATGAAAAACTGTTTTTT,CASSQDYFNEKLFF
.,.,TRBJ1-1,TRBV21-1,TGTGCCAGCAGCAAAGCGGCAGGGGCCAAGATGAACACTGAAGCTTTCTTT,CASSKAAGAKMNTEAFF
.,TRBD2,TRBJ2-1,TRBV6-1,TGTGCCAGCAGTGAGGCTAGCGGGAGGGTGGGAGTTAATGAGCAGTTCTTC,CASSEASGRVGVNEQFF
.,.,TRBJ2-3,TRBV6-5,TGTGCCAGCAGTTATGGGGAGCGTATTCCCGCCGATACGCAGTATTTT,CASSYGERIPADTQYF
once,TRBD1,TRBJ1-5,TRBV4-1,TGCGCCAGCAGCCAATTACCCGGGACAGGGGGAGGTCAGCCCCAGCATTTT,CASSQLPGTGGGQPQHF
.,TRBD2,TRBJ2-3,TRBV9,TGTGCCAGCAGCGCCCTTGGGAGTAGCGGGGGTAGGCTGTATTTT,CASSALGSSGGRLYF
.,.,TRBJ2-7,TRBV18,TGTGCCAGCTCATCGACGGTAGAGAGTAACGAGCAGTACTTC,CASSSTVESNEQYF
.,.,TRBJ1-5,TRBV28,TGTGCCAGCAGTCCATATTCCCAGCCCCAGCATTTT,CASSPYSQPQHF
.,.,TRBJ1-3,TRBV12-2,TGTGCAAGTCGCTTAGCACAGGGAGACGGAAACACCATATATTTT,CASRLAQGDGNTIYF
.,TRBD1,TRBJ1-1,TRBV7-9,TGTGCCAGCAGCTTCCACGACAGGGTTTACACTGAAGCTTTCTTT,CASSFHDRVYTEAFF
.,TRBD2,TRBJ2-7,TRBV9,TGTGCCAGCAGCGTAGCGGGGGGGCTTGACGAGCAGTACTTC,CASSVAGGLDEQYF
once,.,TRBJ2-5,TRBV12-1,TGTGCCAGCAGCTTTGGGCAGGGGGTCTACCAAGAGACCCAGTACTTC,CASSFGQGVYQETQYF
.,.,TRBJ1-2,TRBV7-9,TGTGCCAGCAGCCCCCGGGGGCAGTCATTCTATGGCTACACCTTC,CASSPRGQSFYGYTF
.,.,TRBJ1-5,TRBV13,TGTGCCAGCAGCCGCCGGACGGGATCAGGGCCCCAGCATTTT,CASSRRTGSGPQHF
.,TRBD1,TRBJ2-7,TRBV28,TGTGCCAGCAGTGGAACAGGGGTTATCCCCTACGAGCAGTACTTC,CASSGTGVIPYEQYF
.,.,TRBJ1-4,TRBV6-5,TGTGCCAGCAGTCACGGGGTTGCAACTAATGAAAAACTGTTTTTT,CASSHGVATNEKLFF
.,.,TRBJ2-7,TRBV5-6,TGTGCCAGCAGCGAGGGCTCAAACTATGGGGACGAGCAGTACTTC,CASSEGSNYGDEQYF
.,.,TRBJ1-4,TRBV3-1/TRBV3-2,TGTGCCAGCAGCCCGGAGAGAACTAATGAAAAACTGTTTTTT,CASSPERTNEKLFF